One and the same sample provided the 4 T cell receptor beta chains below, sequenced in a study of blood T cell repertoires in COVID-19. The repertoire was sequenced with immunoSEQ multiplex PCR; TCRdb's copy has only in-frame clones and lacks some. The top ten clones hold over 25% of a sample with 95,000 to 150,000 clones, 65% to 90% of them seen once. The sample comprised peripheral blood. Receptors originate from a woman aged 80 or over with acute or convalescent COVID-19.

As DNA, the CDR3 is TGTGCCAGCAGCACGGGGGGGGGCGATACGCAGTATTTT. Translating it yields CASSTGGGDTQYF. This sequence joins TRBV6-4 and TRBJ2-3; 8 bases match TRBD2. CDR1 and CDR2 (germline): MRHNA, SNTAGT. This CDR3 region has 13 residues. V shed 6 bases, J shed 6 bases, and the junction held 5 bases outside the gene matches.

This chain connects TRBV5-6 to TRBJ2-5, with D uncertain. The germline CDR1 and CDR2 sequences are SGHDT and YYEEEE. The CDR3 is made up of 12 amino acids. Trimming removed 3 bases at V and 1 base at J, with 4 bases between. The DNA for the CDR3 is TGTGCCAGCAGCTCCAGCCAAGAGACCCAGTACTTC. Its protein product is CASSSSQETQYF.

The CDR3 reads CASSLGQSVYGYTF. CDR3 DNA: TGCGCCAGCAGCTTGGGACAGTCAGTCTATGGCTACACCTTC. The chain employs TRBV5-1 and TRBJ1-2, with D possibly TRBD1 on 5 matching bases. CDR1 SGHRS and CDR2 YFSETQ come from the germline V gene. The CDR3 length is 14 residues. The V and J ends lost 0 bases and 4 bases respectively, with 10 bases between them.

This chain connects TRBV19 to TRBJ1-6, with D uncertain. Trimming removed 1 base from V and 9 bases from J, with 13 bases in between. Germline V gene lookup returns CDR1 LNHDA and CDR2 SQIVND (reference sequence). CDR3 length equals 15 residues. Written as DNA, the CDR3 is TGTGCCAGTAGTATAGGGGCAGGTTTCGGTTCACCCCTCCACTTT. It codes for CASSIGAGFGSPLHF.